Sequencing of this T cell receptor beta chain was carried out in a study of T cell responses to AZD1222 COVID-19 vaccine. Study-level findings and limits: Donors were chiefly white British, with a greater number of females, and clonal diversity was perhaps underestimated.

Profiled with immunoSEQ multiplex PCR; TCRdb holds only in-frame clones, not every one. This sample has about 150,000 clones, with about 93% found just once. Concerning this clone: Its antigen is not identified.

Trimming shortened V by 5 bases and J by 5 bases, and 9 bases separated the two germline ends. The CDR3 sequence is 12 residues long. The germline gives CDR1 LNHDA, CDR2 SQIVND (reference sequence). The sequencing here drew on peripheral blood, taken on day 0 of AZD1222 vaccination. The receptor was isolated from an adult in good health. The gene calls are TRBV19 and TRBJ1-1; the D is unclear. As DNA, the CDR3 is TGTGCCAGTAGTTTCCTGCGGACTGAAGCTTTCTTT. Translated: CASSFLRTEAFF.